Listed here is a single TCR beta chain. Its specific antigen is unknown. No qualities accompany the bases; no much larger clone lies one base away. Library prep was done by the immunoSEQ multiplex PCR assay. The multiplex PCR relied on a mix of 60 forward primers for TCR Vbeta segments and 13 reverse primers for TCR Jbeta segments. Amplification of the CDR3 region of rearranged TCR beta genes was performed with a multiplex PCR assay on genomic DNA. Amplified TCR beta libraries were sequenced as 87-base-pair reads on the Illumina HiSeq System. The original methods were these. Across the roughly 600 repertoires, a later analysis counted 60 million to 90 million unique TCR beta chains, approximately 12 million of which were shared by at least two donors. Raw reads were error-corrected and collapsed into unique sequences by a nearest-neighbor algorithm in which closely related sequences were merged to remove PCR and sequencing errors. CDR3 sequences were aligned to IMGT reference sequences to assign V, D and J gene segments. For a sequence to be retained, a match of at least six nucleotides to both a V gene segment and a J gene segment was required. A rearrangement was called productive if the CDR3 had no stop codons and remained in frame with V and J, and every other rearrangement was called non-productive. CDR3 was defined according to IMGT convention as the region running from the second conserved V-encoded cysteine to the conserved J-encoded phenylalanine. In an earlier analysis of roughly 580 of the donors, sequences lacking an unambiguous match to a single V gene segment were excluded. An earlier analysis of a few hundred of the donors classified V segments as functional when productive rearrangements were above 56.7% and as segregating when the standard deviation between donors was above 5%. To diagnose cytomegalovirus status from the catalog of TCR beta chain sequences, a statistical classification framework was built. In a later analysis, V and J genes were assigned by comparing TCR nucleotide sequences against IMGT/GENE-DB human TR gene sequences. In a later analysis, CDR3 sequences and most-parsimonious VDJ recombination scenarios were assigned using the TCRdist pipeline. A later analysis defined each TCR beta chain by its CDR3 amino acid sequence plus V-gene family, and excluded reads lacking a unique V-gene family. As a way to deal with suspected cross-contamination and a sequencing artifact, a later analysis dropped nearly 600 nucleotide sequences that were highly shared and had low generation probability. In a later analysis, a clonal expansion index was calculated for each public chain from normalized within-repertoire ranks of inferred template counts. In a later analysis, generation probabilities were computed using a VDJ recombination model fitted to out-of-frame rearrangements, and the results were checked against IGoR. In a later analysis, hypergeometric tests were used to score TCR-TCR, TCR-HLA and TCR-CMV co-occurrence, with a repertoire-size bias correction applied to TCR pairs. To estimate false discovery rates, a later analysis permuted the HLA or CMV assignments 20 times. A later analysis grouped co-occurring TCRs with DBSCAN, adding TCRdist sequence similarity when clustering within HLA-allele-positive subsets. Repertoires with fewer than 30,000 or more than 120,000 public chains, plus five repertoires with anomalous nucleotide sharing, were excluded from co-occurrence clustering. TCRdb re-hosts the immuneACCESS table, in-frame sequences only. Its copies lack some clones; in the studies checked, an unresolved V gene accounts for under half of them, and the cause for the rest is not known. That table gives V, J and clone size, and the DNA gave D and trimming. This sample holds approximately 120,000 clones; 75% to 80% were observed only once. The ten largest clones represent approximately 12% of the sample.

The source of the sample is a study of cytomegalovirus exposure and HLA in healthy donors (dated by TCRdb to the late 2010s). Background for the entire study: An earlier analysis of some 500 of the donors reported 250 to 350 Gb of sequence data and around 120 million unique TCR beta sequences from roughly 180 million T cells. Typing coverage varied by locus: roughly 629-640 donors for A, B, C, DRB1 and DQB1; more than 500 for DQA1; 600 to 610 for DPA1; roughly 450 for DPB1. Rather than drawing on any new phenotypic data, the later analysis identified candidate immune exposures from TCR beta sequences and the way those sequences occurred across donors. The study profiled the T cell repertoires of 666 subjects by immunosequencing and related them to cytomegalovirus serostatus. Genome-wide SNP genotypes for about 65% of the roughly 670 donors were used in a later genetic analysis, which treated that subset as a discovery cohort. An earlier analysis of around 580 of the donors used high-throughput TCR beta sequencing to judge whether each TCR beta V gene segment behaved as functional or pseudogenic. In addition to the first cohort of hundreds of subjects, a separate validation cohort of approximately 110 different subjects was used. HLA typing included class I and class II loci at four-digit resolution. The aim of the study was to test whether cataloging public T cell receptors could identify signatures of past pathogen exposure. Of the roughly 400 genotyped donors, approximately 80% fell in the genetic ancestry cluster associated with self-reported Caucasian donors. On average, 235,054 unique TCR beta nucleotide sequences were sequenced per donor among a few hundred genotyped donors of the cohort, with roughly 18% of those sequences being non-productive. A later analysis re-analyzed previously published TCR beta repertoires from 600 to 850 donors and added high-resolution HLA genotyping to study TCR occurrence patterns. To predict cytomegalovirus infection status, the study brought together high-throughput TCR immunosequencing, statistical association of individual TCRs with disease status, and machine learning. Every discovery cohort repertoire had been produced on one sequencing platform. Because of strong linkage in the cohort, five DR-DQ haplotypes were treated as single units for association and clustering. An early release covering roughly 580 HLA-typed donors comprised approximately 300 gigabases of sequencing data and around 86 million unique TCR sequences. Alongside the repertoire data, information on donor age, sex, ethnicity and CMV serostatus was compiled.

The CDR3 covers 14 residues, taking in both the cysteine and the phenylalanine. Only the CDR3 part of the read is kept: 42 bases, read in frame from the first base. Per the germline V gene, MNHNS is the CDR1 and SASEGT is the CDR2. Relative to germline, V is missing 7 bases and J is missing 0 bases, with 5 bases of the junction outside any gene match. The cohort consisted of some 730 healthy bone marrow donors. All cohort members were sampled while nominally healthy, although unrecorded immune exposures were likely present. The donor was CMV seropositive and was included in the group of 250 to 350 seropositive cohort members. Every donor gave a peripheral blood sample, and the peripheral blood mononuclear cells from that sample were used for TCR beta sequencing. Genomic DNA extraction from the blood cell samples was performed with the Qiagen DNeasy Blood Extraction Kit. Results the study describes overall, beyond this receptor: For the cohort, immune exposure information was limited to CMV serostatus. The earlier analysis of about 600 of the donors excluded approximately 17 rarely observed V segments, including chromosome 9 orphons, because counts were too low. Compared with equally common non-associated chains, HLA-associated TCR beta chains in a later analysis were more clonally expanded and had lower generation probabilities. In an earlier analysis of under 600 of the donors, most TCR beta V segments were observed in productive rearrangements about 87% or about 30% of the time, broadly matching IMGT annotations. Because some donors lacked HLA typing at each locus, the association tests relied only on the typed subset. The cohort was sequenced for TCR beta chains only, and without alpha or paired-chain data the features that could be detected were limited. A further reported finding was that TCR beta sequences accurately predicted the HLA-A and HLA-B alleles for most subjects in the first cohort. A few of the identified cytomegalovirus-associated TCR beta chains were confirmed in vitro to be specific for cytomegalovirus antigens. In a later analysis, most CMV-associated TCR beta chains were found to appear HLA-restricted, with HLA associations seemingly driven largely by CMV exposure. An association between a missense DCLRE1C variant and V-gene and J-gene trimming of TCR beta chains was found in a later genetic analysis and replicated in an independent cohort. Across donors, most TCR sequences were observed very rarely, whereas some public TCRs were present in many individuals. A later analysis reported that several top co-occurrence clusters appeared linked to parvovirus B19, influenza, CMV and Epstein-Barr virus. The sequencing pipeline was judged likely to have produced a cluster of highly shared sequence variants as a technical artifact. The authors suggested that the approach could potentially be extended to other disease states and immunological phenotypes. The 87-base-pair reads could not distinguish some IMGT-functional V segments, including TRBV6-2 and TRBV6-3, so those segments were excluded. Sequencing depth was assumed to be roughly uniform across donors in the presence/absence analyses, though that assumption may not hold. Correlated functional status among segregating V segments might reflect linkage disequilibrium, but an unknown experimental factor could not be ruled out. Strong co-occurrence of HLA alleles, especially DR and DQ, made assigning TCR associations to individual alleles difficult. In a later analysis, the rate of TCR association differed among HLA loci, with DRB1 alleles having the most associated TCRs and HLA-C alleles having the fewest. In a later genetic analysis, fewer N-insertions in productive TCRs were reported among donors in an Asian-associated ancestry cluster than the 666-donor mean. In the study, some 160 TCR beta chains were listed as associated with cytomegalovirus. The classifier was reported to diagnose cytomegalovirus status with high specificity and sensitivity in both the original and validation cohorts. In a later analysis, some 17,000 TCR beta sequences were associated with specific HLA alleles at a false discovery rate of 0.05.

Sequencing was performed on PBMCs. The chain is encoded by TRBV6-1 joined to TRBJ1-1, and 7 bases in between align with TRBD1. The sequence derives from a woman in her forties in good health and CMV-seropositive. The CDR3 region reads CASTGQAMNTEAFF. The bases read TGTGCCAGCACCGGACAGGCGATGAACACTGAAGCTTTCTTT.